The T cell receptor beta chain under discussion was sequenced for a study of OX40 agonist ivuxolimab in advanced cancers. The overall study: Males comprised approximately 84% of the group, whose mean age was around 62 years (range roughly 23 to 80).

The V end was cut by 10 bases, the J end by 8 bases, with 11 bases between. CDR1 and CDR2 from the germline V gene are MNHEY and SVGAGI. CDR3 length equals 10 residues. The method was immunoSEQ multiplex PCR; TCRdb's version includes in-frame clones alone and lacks a portion of them. This table holds about 79,000 clones, about nine tenths found once. The investigators sampled blood at baseline, at cycle 4 day 1, and at cycle 7 day 1. This clonotype was sampled from an adult with an advanced solid tumor such as melanoma, head and neck, liver or kidney cancer. This material consisted of CD4+ or CD8+ T cells sorted from blood, taken in a trial of the OX40 agonist ivuxolimab. This chain links TRBV6-5 with TRBJ1-2, with D uncertain. As DNA, the CDR3 is TGTGCCATCCGATACAAGGGCTACACCTTC. It encodes CAIRYKGYTF.